This T cell receptor beta chain was captured by sequencing in a study of cytotoxic CD8 clonotypes in ibrutinib-treated CLL. Study outcomes and limitations: Public clonotypes, rarely seen, contracted or held steady on treatment.

Method: immunoSEQ multiplex PCR; TCRdb's copy keeps in-frame clones and lacks some. This sample yields some 130,000 clones, of which about 78% are seen a single time; approximately 5.1% belongs to the top ten. Germline CDR1 is MNHEY and CDR2 is SVGAGI. This CDR3 spans 16 amino acids. The V and J ends lost 0 bases and 2 bases, in that order; junction bases with no gene match: 6. As for this clone: What it binds is unknown.

This material consisted of PBMCs, taken after 24 months of ibrutinib treatment. This sequence originates from a human donor with chronic lymphocytic leukemia. The J gene is TRBJ1-2, the V gene TRBV6-5, with 7 bases fitting TRBD1. For the CDR3, the DNA is TGTGCCAGCAGTTACTCTGGGACAGAAGGGAACTATGGCTACACCTTC. Protein: CASSYSGTEGNYGYTF.